This TCR beta chain was documented in a study of T cell responses to AZD1222 COVID-19 vaccine (dated by TCRdb to the early 2020s). The study in broad terms: AZD1222 recipients given second doses at about 4 weeks or at about 12 weeks were pooled, since spike-specific TCR depth and breadth were not found to differ between the two schedules. TCR sequencing was performed for about 250 trial participants, of whom roughly 200 were given two doses of AZD1222 and around 25 were given two doses of MenACWY control vaccine. Enrollment into the trials was organized by age into subgroups of 18-55, 56-69 and 70-plus years, and those subgroups contained roughly 140, 27 and 60 TCR-sequenced participants, respectively. Overall results and qualifications from the work: Reportedly, almost half of the unique spike-specific TCRs recognized epitopes lying outside the regions that are mutated in the B.1.351 and B.1.1.7 variants. Only 5 to 7 AZD1222 recipients were SARS-CoV-2 seropositive at baseline, limiting conclusions about previously exposed vaccinees. The whole spike protein was spanned by vaccine-associated CD4 TCRs, and dominant responses were seen in regions 160-218 and 743-854. In the small 56-69-year group, the increase in depth fell short of significance, most likely because of low power. Most participants were white British and females outnumbered males, and the authors suggested that clonal diversity may have been underestimated. Spike-specific TCR breadth and depth rose significantly after two AZD1222 doses compared with day 0 and with MenACWY recipients. Because no day 14 peak-response samples were available, the repertoires could be characterized only after the peak T cell response.

The CDR3 regions of human TCRbeta chains were subjected to immunosequencing. Concerning the study's data processing: TCRs in the repertoires were matched against a reference library of SARS-CoV-2-specific TCRs that had been generated with the MIRA antigen-specificity platform. Breadth meant the fraction of unique TCRs that were SARS-CoV-2-associated, whereas depth meant the fraction of total T cells that were SARS-CoV-2-associated. Each spike-specific TCR was assigned to its reactive spike region and to a CD4 or CD8 class using the MIRA data. Log10-transformed breadth and depth values were compared by one-way ANOVA with Sidak's multiple comparisons tests. The table was pulled from immuneACCESS by TCRdb, which kept in-frame rearrangements only. Such tables lose some clones; where checked, under half of the loss comes from unresolved V genes, and the rest has no known cause. The V and J calls and the clone size are those of that table, but D and trimming were determined from the DNA. The sample data list 150,000 to 200,000 clones, and less than 95% of these were observed just once. The ten largest clones add up to approximately 4% of the sample.

CDR3 length: 17 amino acids, cysteine to phenylalanine. Only the CDR3 DNA is retained, 51 bases long and in frame from the first base. Deletion took 0 bases off V and 3 bases off J, with a span of 13 bases between the germline ends. Sequences SGHRS (CDR1) and YFSETQ (CDR2) are obtained from the germline V gene. As regards this clone: Its antigen target is currently unknown. Per-base quality was not reported, and no clone a single base away is much larger than it.

Explained via the paper, the time point label denotes: baseline before first vaccination. Samples from vaccinated people were obtained from the UK trials COV001 and COV002, which included a single-blind randomized controlled phase 2/3 trial of AZD1222 (ChAdOx1 nCoV-19) in healthy adults. Trial participant PBMC samples were collected at day 0 and day 28 after the second dose for TCRbeta chain sequencing. The sequence links TRBV5-1 to TRBJ1-6; the D gene assignment is ambiguous. The specimen was peripheral blood, collected on day 0 of AZD1222 vaccination. This clonotype was sampled from an adult in good health. The CDR3 corresponds to CASSLGAAVYYNSPLHF. The nucleotides read TGCGCCAGCAGCTTGGGGGCAGCTGTGTACTATAATTCACCCCTCCACTTT.